The entry below describes one T cell receptor beta chain. This entry is derived from a study of blood T cell repertoires in COVID-19. Whole-study context: PBMCs, B-cell-depleted T cells, or T cells were the source of the cDNA or gDNA that made up the material.

Trimming at V came to 1 base and at J to 7 bases, leaving 6 bases not matched to a gene. CDR1 ENHRY and CDR2 SYGVKD come from the germline V gene. There are 15 residues in the CDR3. As processed by the authors: Reference gene primer amplification yielded estimated nucleated cell counts. The assay was immunoSEQ multiplex PCR, and TCRdb's table has in-frame clones only and misses some. That table gives V, J and clone size, and the DNA gave D and trimming. The profile shows 210,000 or so clones, about 82% of them singletons. The Seattle patients, enrolled during active infection, were followed longitudinally.

This TCR was recovered from a man aged 50-60 years with COVID-19, enrolled during active disease. V and J are TRBV10-3 and TRBJ2-7; TRBD2 matches at 11 bases. The sample comprised peripheral blood. This CDR3 reads CAISELAGGPKEQYF. The CDR3 DNA sequence: TGTGCCATCAGTGAGTTAGCGGGGGGGCCTAAAGAGCAGTACTTC.